This T cell receptor beta chain was found in a study of breast tumors, draining lymph nodes, adjacent tissues. The ends lost 6 bases at V and 4 bases at J; junction bases unmatched: 10. The CDR3 spans 15 residues. Germline values: CDR1 SGHTA, CDR2 FQGNSA. Breast cancer patients provided tissue from their axillary draining lymph nodes. Regarding this clonotype: Its antigen is currently unknown. A much larger clone lies one base from this, so it may be a read error.

TCRdb itself ran the multiplex PCR reads through MiXCR, one entry per CDR3 protein. The sample holds about 270,000 distinct CDR3 sequences, 30% to 35% seen once. Study-wide points: Tumor T cell lymph node origin was a supported hypothesis, not proven. Compared with lymph nodes, tumors were less diverse; compared with nontumor tissue, more.

The chain recombines TRBV7-2 with TRBJ1-2; TRBD1 agrees at 8 bases. Specimen: axillary lymph node tissue. The origin of this receptor is a female donor with breast cancer. Some clones in this sample may be carry-over from other donors' samples. DNA for the CDR3: TGTGCCAGCAGTTATAGACAGGGGACCCCCTATGGCTACACCTTC. Translation gives CASSYRQGTPYGYTF.